What follows describes a single T cell receptor (beta chain). Treatment defined: oral pan-JAK inhibitor, 5-10 mg twice daily. Researchers gathered lesional scalp punch biopsies and peripheral blood from patients with alopecia areata. This sample stems from a study of CD8+ T cells in alopecia areata. Study-wide context: Treatment with tofacitinib (6 to 18 months) was followed by 6 months off drug.

The CDR3 spans 12 residues. V shed 3 bases and J shed 1 base, with 3 bases lying between them. CDR1 SEHNR and CDR2 FQNEAQ come from the germline V gene (reference sequence). Isolated RNA was reverse transcribed into cDNA used as the sequencing template. The repertoire was sequenced with immunoSEQ multiplex PCR; TCRdb's copy has only in-frame clones and lacks some. This sample yields approximately 100,000 clones, of which just over 85% are seen a single time; more than 9.5% belongs to the top ten. This receptor was obtained from a human donor with alopecia areata. The chain recombines TRBV7-9 with TRBJ1-1, with D hard to call. The input for sequencing was CD8+ T cells sorted from blood, taken between weeks 30 and 35, from a patient treated with tofacitinib. CDR3 DNA sequence: TGTGCCAGCAGCTTGGAGAACACTGAAGCTTTCTTT. Its protein product is CASSLENTEAFF.